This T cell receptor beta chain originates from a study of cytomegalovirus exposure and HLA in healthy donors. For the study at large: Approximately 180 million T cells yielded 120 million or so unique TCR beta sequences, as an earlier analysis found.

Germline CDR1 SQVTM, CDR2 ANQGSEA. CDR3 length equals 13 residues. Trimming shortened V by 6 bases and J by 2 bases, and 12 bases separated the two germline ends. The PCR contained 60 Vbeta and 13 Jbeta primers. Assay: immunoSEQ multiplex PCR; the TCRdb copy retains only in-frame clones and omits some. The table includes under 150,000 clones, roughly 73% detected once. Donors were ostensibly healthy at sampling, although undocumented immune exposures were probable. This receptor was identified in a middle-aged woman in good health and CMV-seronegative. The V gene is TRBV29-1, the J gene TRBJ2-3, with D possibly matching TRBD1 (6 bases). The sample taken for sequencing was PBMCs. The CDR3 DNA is TGCAGCGTGAGGGGGAAGAACACAGATACGCAGTATTTT. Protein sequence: CSVRGKNTDTQYF.